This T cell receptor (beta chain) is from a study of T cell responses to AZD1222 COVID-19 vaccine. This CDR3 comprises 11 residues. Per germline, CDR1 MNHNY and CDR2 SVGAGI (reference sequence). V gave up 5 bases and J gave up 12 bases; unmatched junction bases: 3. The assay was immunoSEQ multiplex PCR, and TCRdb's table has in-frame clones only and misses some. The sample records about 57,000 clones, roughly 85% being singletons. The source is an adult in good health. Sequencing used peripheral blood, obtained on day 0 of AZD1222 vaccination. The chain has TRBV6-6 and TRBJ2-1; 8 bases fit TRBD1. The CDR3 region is CASSDRGGQFF. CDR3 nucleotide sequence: TGTGCCAGCAGTGACAGGGGCGGGCAGTTCTTC.